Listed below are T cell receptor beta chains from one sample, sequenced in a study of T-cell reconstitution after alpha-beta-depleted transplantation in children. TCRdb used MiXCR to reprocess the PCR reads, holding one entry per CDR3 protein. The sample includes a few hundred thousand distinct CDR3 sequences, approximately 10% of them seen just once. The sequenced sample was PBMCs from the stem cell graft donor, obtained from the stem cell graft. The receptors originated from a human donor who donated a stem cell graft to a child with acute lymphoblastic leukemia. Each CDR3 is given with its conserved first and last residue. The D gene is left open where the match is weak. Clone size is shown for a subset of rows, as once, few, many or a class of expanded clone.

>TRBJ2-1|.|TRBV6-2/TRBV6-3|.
CASSPRGLNSYNEQFF
TGTGCCAGCAGTCCCCGGGGACTTAACTCCTACAATGAGCAGTTCTTC
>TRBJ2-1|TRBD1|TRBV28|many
CASSPGQGEQFF
TGTGCCAGCAGTCCCGGACAGGGAGAGCAGTTCTTC
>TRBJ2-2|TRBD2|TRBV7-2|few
CASSLLAFTGELFF
TGTGCCAGCAGCCTACTAGCGTTCACCGGGGAGCTGTTTTTT
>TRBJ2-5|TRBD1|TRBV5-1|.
CASSSLRQGEETQYF
TGCGCCAGCAGCTCCCTCAGACAGGGCGAAGAGACCCAGTACTTC
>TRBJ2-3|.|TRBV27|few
CASSSGTIMDTQYF
TGTGCCAGCAGTTCTGGGACAATCATGGATACGCAGTATTTT
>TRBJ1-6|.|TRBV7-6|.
CASSLDDLRGDNSPLHF
TGTGCCAGCAGCTTAGATGACCTGAGGGGGGATAATTCACCCCTCCACTTT
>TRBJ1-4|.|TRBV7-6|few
CASSPPRETNEKLFF
TGTGCCAGCAGCCCCCCCAGGGAAACTAATGAAAAACTGTTTTTT
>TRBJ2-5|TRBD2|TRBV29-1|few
CSVGTSGSKLETQYF
TGCAGCGTTGGCACTAGCGGGAGTAAGTTGGAGACCCAGTACTTC
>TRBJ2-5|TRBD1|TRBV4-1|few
CASSPHGPTGGGETQYF
TGCGCCAGCAGCCCCCACGGGCCGACAGGGGGAGGGGAGACCCAGTACTTC
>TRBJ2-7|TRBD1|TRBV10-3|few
CAISTGQGKSYEQYF
TGTGCCATCAGTACGGGACAGGGGAAGTCCTACGAGCAGTACTTC
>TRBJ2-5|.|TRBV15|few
CATSRDLAKKETQYF
TGTGCCACCAGCAGAGATCTGGCTAAGAAAGAGACCCAGTACTTC
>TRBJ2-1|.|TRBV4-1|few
CASSQDYSRNEQFF
TGCGCCAGCAGCCAAGATTACAGCCGGAATGAGCAGTTCTTC
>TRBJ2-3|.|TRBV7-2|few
CASSIPLRASTDTQYF
TGTGCCAGCAGCATACCTCTCCGGGCTAGCACAGATACGCAGTATTTT
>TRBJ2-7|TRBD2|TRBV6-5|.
CASSYSGGSWDEQYF
TGTGCCAGCAGTTACTCGGGCGGGAGTTGGGACGAGCAGTACTTC
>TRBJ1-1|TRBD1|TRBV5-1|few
CASSLEGADTEAFF
TGCGCCAGCAGCTTGGAGGGGGCCGACACTGAAGCTTTCTTT
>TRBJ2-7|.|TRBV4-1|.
CASSQGHSTYEQYF
TGCGCCAGCAGCCAAGGCCACAGTACCTACGAGCAGTACTTC
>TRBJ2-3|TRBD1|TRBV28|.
CASSSLGTGSYGTQYF
TGTGCCAGCAGTTCTCTCGGGACAGGGTCATACGGTACGCAGTATTTT
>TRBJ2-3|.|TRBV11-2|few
CASSWEPGTDTQYF
TGTGCCAGCAGCTGGGAACCCGGCACAGATACGCAGTATTTT
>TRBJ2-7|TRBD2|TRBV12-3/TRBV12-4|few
CASSRRGRGMTDYEQYF
TGTGCCAGCAGCCGGCGGGGGAGAGGGATGACTGACTACGAGCAGTACTTC
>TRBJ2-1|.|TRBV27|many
CASSLSRATYNEQFF
TGTGCCAGCAGTTTAAGCAGGGCCACCTACAATGAGCAGTTCTTC
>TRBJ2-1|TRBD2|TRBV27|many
CASTLAGTYNEQFF
TGTGCCAGCACATTAGCGGGAACTTACAATGAGCAGTTCTTC
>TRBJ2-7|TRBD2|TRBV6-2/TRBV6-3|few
CASSYSLGLAGFAYEQYF
TGTGCCAGCAGTTACTCCCTCGGACTAGCGGGATTCGCCTACGAGCAGTACTTC
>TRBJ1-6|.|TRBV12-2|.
CASRSIGQGNSPLHF
TGTGCAAGTCGCTCGATTGGACAGGGGAATTCACCCCTCCACTTT
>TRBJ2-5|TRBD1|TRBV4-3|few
CASSQERPGGRQETQYF
TGCGCCAGCAGCCAAGAGCGGCCAGGGGGCCGTCAAGAGACCCAGTACTTC
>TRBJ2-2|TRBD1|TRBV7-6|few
CASSPLTGLNTGELFF
TGTGCCAGCAGCCCCCTGACAGGGCTCAACACCGGGGAGCTGTTTTTT
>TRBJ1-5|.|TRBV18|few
CASSPDGARPQHF
TGTGCCAGCTCACCAGACGGAGCCAGGCCCCAGCATTTT
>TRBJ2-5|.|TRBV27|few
CASRPGWEQETQYF
TGTGCCAGCAGACCAGGCTGGGAACAAGAGACCCAGTACTTC
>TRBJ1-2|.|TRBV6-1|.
CASSEGDTTTSSDGYTF
TGTGCCAGCAGTGAAGGGGACACTACCACCTCCTCTGACGGCTACACCTTC
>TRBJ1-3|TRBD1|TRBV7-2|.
CASSPNTGVLGNTIYF
TGTGCCAGCAGCCCTAATACAGGGGTTCTTGGAAACACCATATATTTT
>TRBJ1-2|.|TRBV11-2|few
CASSLDGGKRRGYTF
TGTGCCAGCAGCTTAGATGGGGGGAAAAGACGTGGCTACACCTTC
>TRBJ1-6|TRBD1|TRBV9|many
CASSPWDRGDWSPLHF
TGTGCCAGCAGCCCCTGGGACAGGGGAGATTGGTCACCCCTCCACTTT
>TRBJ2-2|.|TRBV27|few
CASSPAHLFSGASTGELFF
TGTGCCAGCAGTCCCGCACACCTATTTTCGGGGGCCTCTACCGGGGAGCTGTTTTTT
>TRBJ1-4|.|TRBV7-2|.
CASSSGPSGDEKLFF
TGTGCCAGCAGCTCAGGACCGTCCGGCGATGAAAAACTGTTTTTT
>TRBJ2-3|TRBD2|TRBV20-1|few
CSAYESGAPTSTDTQYF
TGCAGTGCTTACGAGAGCGGGGCCCCGACTAGCACAGATACGCAGTATTTT
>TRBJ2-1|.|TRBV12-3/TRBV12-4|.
CASSFPDGASYNEQFF
TGTGCCAGCAGTTTCCCCGACGGTGCCTCCTACAATGAGCAGTTCTTC
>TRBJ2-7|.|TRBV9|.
CASSVAGSPKSEQYF
TGTGCCAGCTCCGTTGCTGGTTCCCCCAAAAGCGAGCAGTACTTC
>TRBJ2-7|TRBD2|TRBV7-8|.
CASSLEGGSIAYEQYF
TGTGCCAGCAGCTTAGAAGGCGGGAGTATCGCCTACGAGCAGTACTTC
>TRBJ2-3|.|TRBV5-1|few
CASSTTTITDTQYF
TGCGCCAGCAGCACGACAACTATCACAGATACGCAGTATTTT
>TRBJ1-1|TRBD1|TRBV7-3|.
CASSGKGGASVTEAFF
TGTGCCAGCAGCGGAAAAGGGGGCGCATCGGTCACTGAAGCTTTCTTT
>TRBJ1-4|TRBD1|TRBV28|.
CATRTTGGYEKLFF
TGTGCCACCCGAACGACAGGGGGCTATGAAAAACTGTTTTTT
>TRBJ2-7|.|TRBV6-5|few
CASSYSGGTYEQYF
TGTGCCAGCAGTTACTCGGGCGGGACCTACGAGCAGTACTTC
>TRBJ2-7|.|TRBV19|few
CASSRPGTPNYEQYF
TGTGCCAGTAGTCGACCCGGGACGCCAAACTACGAGCAGTACTTC
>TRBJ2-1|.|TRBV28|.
CASSLAGRYNEQFF
TGTGCCAGCAGTTTAGCCGGACGCTACAATGAGCAGTTCTTC
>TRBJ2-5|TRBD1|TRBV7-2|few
CASSSGQGAGQTQYF
TGTGCCAGCAGCTCCGGACAGGGGGCAGGGCAGACCCAGTACTTC
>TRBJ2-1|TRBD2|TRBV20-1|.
CSAGTLAGGTYGSYNEQFF
TGCAGTGCTGGTACGCTAGCGGGAGGGACGTATGGCTCCTACAATGAGCAGTTCTTC
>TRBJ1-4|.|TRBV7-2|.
CASSLLGTGTGEKLFF
TGTGCCAGCAGCTTACTGGGGACGGGTACTGGCGAAAAACTGTTTTTT
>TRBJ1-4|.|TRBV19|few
CASSVFPGTHKTNEKLFF
TGTGCCAGTAGTGTGTTTCCCGGGACACACAAAACTAATGAAAAACTGTTTTTT
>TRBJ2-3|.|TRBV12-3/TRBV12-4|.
CASSLRENTQYF
TGTGCCAGCAGCCTTCGGGAGAATACGCAGTATTTT
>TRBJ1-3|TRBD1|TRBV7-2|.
CASREGQMSGNTIYF
TGTGCCAGCAGGGAGGGACAGATGTCTGGAAACACCATATATTTT
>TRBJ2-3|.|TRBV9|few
CASSVARETVATDTQYF
TGTGCCAGCAGCGTAGCTCGTGAGACAGTAGCCACAGATACGCAGTATTTT
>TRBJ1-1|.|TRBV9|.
CASSVEVDSNTEAFF
TGTGCCAGCAGCGTAGAGGTCGACTCGAACACTGAAGCTTTCTTT
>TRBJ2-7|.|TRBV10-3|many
CAISENRVGSYEQYF
TGTGCCATCAGTGAGAATAGGGTAGGATCCTACGAGCAGTACTTC
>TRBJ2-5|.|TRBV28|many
CASSSHGGGETQYF
TGTGCCAGCAGTTCGCACGGGGGTGGCGAGACCCAGTACTTC
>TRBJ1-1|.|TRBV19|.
CASSINGASTEAFF
TGTGCCAGTAGTATAAATGGCGCGAGCACTGAAGCTTTCTTT